A selection of T cell receptor beta chains follows, all from one sample in a study of blood T cells in healthy people across ages. TCRdb redid the calling of the 5' RACE reads with MiXCR, one entry per CDR3 protein. Of about 830,000 distinct CDR3 sequences detected, approximately 59% appear once; the ten largest clones hold 28%. The material sequenced was blood. Source of these receptors: a young man in good health. Both conserved end residues are part of each CDR3. Fields, in order: clone size, V gene, CDR3 protein. Where a row states a size, it is once, few, many or the class of an expanded clone; other rows omit it.

.,TRBV5-1,CASSFGDSYNEQYF
few,TRBV5-1,CASSLAANSPLHF
few,TRBV5-8,CASSLQGAINEQFF
.,TRBV20-1,CSAREVGGPEAFF
.,TRBV4-3,CASSPEGNSPLHF
.,TRBV9,CASSVGKGAYTEAFF
few,TRBV20-1,CSATDRENYGYTF
.,TRBV12-3/TRBV12-4,CASSLWQGREQYF
.,TRBV14,CASSQARGLTSTDTQYF
.,TRBV20-1,CSAPLAGGITDTQYF
.,TRBV4-2,CASSQVGEASDTQYF
.,TRBV15,CATSQMYGPHSFF
.,TRBV7-2,CASSTIPGKGPYEQYF
once,TRBV6-5,CASSRPGTGSNEQFF
.,TRBV30,CAWSRENSNQPQHF
.,TRBV4-3,CASSHPTGTGGSDTQYF
few,TRBV3-1,CASSQDTYYEQYF
many,TRBV6-5,CASSFDRGNNSPLHF
.,TRBV20-1,CSAIPTGKGDEQFF
few,TRBV20-1,CSARDYAYEQYF
.,TRBV7-3,CASSFWDSPYNEQFF
.,TRBV2,CASTRGEFLEQYF
few,TRBV29-1,CSVVRSGARLYNEQFF
.,TRBV4-3,CASSQDRGGPDTQYF
.,TRBV7-9,CASSPSGGFNKNIQYF
few,TRBV4-2,CASSQGQGLYEQYF
.,TRBV9,CASSVEPRGDYGYTF
few,TRBV7-2,CASSLDPQGFQPQHF
once,TRBV28,CASSVTDEECEQYF
few,TRBV3-1,CASSKRLAGGRDTQYF
few,TRBV28,CAPIAGQANYEQYF
.,TRBV4-2,CASSQDRDSGANVLTF
.,TRBV27,CASSLRPIVANTGELFF
.,TRBV19,CAISSQCEQYF
.,TRBV2,CASSHPGSFEGYTF
once,TRBV6-2/TRBV6-3,CASRSLAGSGTDTQYF
.,TRBV4-1,CASSRRTGADEQYF
.,TRBV6-2/TRBV6-3,CASSYPDRGMDEQYF